Listed below are T cell receptor beta chains from one sample, sequenced in a study of blood T cell repertoires in COVID-19. The protocol was immunoSEQ multiplex PCR, while the TCRdb copy is restricted to in-frame clones and leaves out a portion. This sample has about 250,000 clones, with 82% found just once. Sequencing input: peripheral blood. The receptor source for this set is a woman of 80 years or more with active or convalescent COVID-19. CDR3s include the opening cysteine and the closing phenylalanine or tryptophan. A D gene is named only where the DNA matches it firmly. Size values are once, few and many counts, or a class for expanded clones, and some rows have none.

>.|TRBV7-9|TRBJ1-1|.
CASSFHQMRTEAFF
TGTGCCAGCAGCTTCCATCAGATGAGGACTGAAGCTTTCTTT
>.|TRBV6-1|TRBJ1-2|.
CASSEGTVGYGYTF
TGTGCCAGCAGTGAAGGGACAGTAGGCTATGGCTACACCTTC
>.|TRBV5-1|TRBJ1-1|.
CASSLVSGGVTEAFF
TGCGCCAGCAGCTTGGTTTCCGGGGGTGTCACTGAAGCTTTCTTT
>TRBD2|TRBV6-1|TRBJ2-3|once
CASSAPPRAAGGRTDTQYF
TGTGCCAGCAGTGCCCCCCCTAGGGCAGCGGGGGGGCGCACAGATACGCAGTATTTT
>TRBD1|TRBV10-3|TRBJ1-5|.
CAISGQGALSNQPQHF
TGTGCCATCTCGGGACAGGGGGCGCTTAGCAATCAGCCCCAGCATTTT
>.|TRBV28|TRBJ2-7|.
CASPPRGAYSYEQYF
TGTGCCAGCCCGCCCCGCGGGGCTTACTCCTACGAGCAGTACTTC
>.|TRBV2|TRBJ1-3|.
CASSAGYTGNTIYF
TGTGCCAGCAGTGCAGGGTATACTGGAAACACCATATATTTT
>.|TRBV12-1|TRBJ2-7|.
CASSYMGLADSYEQYF
TGTGCCAGCAGCTATATGGGACTAGCGGACTCCTACGAGCAGTACTTC
>.|TRBV5-1|TRBJ1-3|.
CASSLGGFSGNTIYF
TGCGCCAGCAGCTTGGGCGGCTTCTCTGGAAACACCATATATTTT
>.|TRBV7-2|TRBJ2-7|.
CASSLVPSEQYF
TGTGCCAGCAGCTTAGTCCCGTCCGAGCAGTACTTC
>.|TRBV29-1|TRBJ1-5|.
CSVQRGSNQPQHF
TGCAGCGTCCAAAGGGGTAGCAATCAGCCCCAGCATTTT
>.|TRBV3-1/TRBV3-2|TRBJ1-5|.
CASSQAGGGQPQHF
TGTGCCAGCAGCCAGGCGGGAGGCGGCCAGCCCCAGCATTTT
>.|TRBV6-2/TRBV6-3|TRBJ1-1|.
CASSYMNSNTEAFF
TGTGCCAGCAGTTACATGAACAGCAACACTGAAGCTTTCTTT
>.|TRBV12-3/TRBV12-4|TRBJ1-5|.
CASSFYSNQPQHF
TGTGCCAGCAGTTTCTATAGCAATCAGCCCCAGCATTTT